This passage covers 4 T cell receptor beta chains from one sample sequenced in a study of shared clonotypes between healthy human individuals. Here immunoSEQ multiplex PCR was the method, and the copy in TCRdb shows in-frame clones only, minus some. The sample yields about 480,000 clones, roughly 79% seen once. Sample: PBMCs. The receptors come from a woman between 40 and 50 years old in good health. Some clones in this sample may be carry-over from other donors' samples.

The V and J genes are TRBV5-1 and TRBJ1-6, with 9 bases that match TRBD1. V shed 0 bases, J shed 10 bases, and the junction held 8 bases outside the gene matches. The CDR3 has 16 residues. Per the germline V gene, CDR1 is SGHRS and CDR2 is YFSETQ. The CDR3 DNA sequence: TGCGCCAGCAGCTTGGAACCCGACAGGGGGAAGTCACCCCTCCACTTT. Translation gives CASSLEPDRGKSPLHF.

The rearrangement links TRBV28 to TRBJ2-1; no reliable D call. CDR1 is MDHEN, CDR2 SYDVKM, per germline. Trimming stripped 2 bases from V and 4 bases from J, with 15 bases between. The CDR3 sequence is 16 residues long. CDR3 in amino acids: CASSLQGWGSYNEQFF. DNA of the CDR3: TGTGCCAGCAGTTTACAAGGGTGGGGTTCATACAATGAGCAGTTCTTC.

This chain links TRBV28 with TRBJ1-2; D gene uncertain. V gave up 7 bases and J gave up 0 bases, with 6 bases separating them. The CDR3 is made up of 12 amino acids. Germline CDR1 is MDHEN and CDR2 is SYDVKM. In DNA form, the CDR3 reads TGTGCCAGCACAAACGCTAACTATGGCTACACCTTC. This gives the protein CASTNANYGYTF.

The J gene is TRBJ2-7, the V gene TRBV27, with 10 nucleotides matching TRBD1. Germline V gene sequence: CDR1 MNHEY, CDR2 SMNVEV (reference sequence). The junction had 6 bases not matched to a gene; V was cut back by 5 bases and J by 2 bases. The CDR3 length is 15 residues. The DNA for the CDR3 is TGTGCCAGCAGTACACCGGGACAGGGGACCTACGAGCAGTACTTC. It is translated as CASSTPGQGTYEQYF.